The present T cell receptor beta chain was sequenced within a study of shared clonotypes between healthy human individuals. Per the germline V gene, CDR1 is SGHRS and CDR2 is YFSETQ. The V gene lost 1 base and the J gene lost 0 bases, with 7 bases spanning the gap. CDR3 length: 15 residues. A note on this clone: Other nucleotide sequences from this sample produce the same CDR3.

Method: immunoSEQ multiplex PCR; TCRdb's copy keeps in-frame clones and lacks some. The data show 2 million to 3 million clones, with roughly 93% seen just once and roughly 0.36% held by the top ten. This sequence was found in a man in his late teens or twenties in good health. Some clones in this sample may be carry-over from other donors' samples. V gene TRBV5-1 combines with J gene TRBJ1-4; maybe TRBD1 (5 bases). Material for sequencing was naive CD4+ T cells from PBMCs. This sample's subset: CD45RA+ positively selected. CDR3 protein: CASSLTGATNEKLFF. As DNA, the CDR3 is TGCGCCAGCAGCTTGACAGGTGCAACTAATGAAAAACTGTTTTTT. Using reference TRBV5-1 and TRBJ1-4 for the parts outside the CDR3, the full variable domain is KAGVTQTPRYLIKTRGQQVTLSCSPISGHRSVSWYQQTPGQGLQFLFEYFSETQRNKGNFPGRFSGRQFSNSRSEMNVSTLELGDSALYLCASSLTGATNEKLFFGSGTQLSVL.